This T cell receptor beta chain was retrieved from a study of identical twins. Points from the study as a whole: Insertions were reduced in abundant cord blood beta clonotypes but not in memory repertoires. Without tracking the same donors, conclusions rested on cross-sectional statistical analysis.

About this clonotype: Its target is unknown.

The V gene lost 10 bases and the J gene lost 3 bases, with 31 bases spanning the gap. Germline CDR1 reads MNHEY; CDR2 reads SMNVEV (reference sequence). The CDR3 has 20 amino acids. MiXCR, run by TCRdb on the 5' RACE reads, gives a single entry per CDR3 protein. The repertoire holds around 250,000 distinct CDR3 sequences, with around 8.8% as singletons. These data were likewise used in another study, on yellow fever vaccine responses in identical twins.

Sequenced material: CD8+ T cells sorted from blood. The source of this sequence is a woman between 18 and 29 years old in good health. The V call is TRBV27, the J call TRBJ2-6; possibly TRBD1 for D (7 bases). CDR3 sequence reads: CATPWEGEQGGMDGANVLTF. CDR3 in DNA: TGTGCCACCCCATGGGAAGGGGAGCAGGGGGGCATGGATGGGGCCAACGTCCTGACTTTC.